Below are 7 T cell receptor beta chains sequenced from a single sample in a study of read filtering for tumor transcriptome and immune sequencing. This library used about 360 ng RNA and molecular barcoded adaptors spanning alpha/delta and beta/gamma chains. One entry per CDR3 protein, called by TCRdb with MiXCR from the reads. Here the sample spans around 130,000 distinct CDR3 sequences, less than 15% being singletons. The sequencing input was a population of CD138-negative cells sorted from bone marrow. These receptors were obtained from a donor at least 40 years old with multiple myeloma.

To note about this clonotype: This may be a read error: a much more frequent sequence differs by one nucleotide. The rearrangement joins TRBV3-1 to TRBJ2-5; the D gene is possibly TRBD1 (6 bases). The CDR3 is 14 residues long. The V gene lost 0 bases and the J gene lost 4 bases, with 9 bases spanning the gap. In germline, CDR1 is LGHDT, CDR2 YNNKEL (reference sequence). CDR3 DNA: TGTGCCAGCAGCCAAGATGGGGGCCTAGAGACCCAGTACTTC. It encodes CASSQDGGLETQYF.

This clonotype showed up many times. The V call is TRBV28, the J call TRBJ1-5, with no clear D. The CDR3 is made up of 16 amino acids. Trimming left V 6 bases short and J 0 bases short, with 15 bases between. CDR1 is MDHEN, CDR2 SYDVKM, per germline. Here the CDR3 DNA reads TGTGCCAGCAGCTTGGCCAGATACGATAGCAATCAGCCCCAGCATTTT. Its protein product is CASSLARYDSNQPQHF.

The CDR3 here is CASSQDKRNDGELFF. In DNA, the CDR3 is TGCGCCAGCAGCCAAGATAAGAGGAACGACGGGGAGCTGTTTTTT. This chain links TRBV4-1 with TRBJ2-2; D ambiguous. The CDR3 runs to 15 residues. V shed 0 bases and J shed 7 bases, with 12 bases lying between them. Germline CDR1 is MGHRA and CDR2 is YSYEKL.

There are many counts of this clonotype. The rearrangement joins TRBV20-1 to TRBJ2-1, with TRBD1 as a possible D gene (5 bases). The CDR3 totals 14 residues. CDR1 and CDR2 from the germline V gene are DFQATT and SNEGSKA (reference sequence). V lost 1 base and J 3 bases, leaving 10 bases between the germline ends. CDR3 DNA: TGCAGTGCTAGAGCAGGGCGCAACTACAATGAGCAGTTCTTC. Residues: CSARAGRNYNEQFF.

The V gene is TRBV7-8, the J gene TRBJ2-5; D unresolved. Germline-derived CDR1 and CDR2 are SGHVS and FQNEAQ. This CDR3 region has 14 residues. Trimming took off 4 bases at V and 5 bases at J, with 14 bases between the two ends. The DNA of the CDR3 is TGTGCCAGCAGCTCCGATAGCCCCCGGGAGACCCAGTACTTC. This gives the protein CASSSDSPRETQYF.

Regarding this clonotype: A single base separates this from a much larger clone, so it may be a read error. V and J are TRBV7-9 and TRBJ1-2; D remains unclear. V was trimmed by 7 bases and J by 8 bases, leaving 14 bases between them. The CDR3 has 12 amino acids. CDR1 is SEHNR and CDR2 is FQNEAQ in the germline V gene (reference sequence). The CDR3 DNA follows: TGTGCCAGCACTGCCTGGGAAGGCGGCTACACCTTC. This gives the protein CASTAWEGGYTF.

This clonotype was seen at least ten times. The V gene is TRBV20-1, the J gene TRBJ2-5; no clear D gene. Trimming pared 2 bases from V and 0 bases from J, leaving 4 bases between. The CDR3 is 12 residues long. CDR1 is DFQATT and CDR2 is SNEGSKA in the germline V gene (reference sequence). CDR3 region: CSARLNQETQYF. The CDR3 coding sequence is TGCAGTGCTAGACTTAACCAAGAGACCCAGTACTTC.